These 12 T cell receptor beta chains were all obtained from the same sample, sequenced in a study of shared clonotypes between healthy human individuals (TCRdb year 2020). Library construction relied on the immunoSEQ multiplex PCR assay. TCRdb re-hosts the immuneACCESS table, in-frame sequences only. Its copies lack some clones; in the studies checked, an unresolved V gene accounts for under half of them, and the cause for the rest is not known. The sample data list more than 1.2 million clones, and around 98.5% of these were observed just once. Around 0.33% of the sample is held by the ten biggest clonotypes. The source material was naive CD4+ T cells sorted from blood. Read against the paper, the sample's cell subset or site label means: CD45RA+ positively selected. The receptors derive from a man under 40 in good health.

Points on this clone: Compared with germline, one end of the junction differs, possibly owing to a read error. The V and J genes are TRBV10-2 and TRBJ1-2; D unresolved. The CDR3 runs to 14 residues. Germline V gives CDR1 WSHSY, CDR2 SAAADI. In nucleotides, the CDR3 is TGCGCCAGCAGTGAGTCTGTCGATACCTATGGCTACTCCTTC. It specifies CASSESVDTYGYSF.

The CDR3 region is CASSEYGGLSYNEQFF. CDR3 sequence (DNA): TGTGCCAGCAGTGAATACGGGGGTCTCTCCTACAATGAGCAGTTCTTC. The chain is built from TRBV25-1 and TRBJ2-1; D may be TRBD2 (6 bases). Trimming took off 0 bases at V and 0 bases at J, with 9 bases between the two ends. The CDR3 covers 16 residues. Germline CDR1 MGHDK, CDR2 SYGVNS.

For the CDR3, the DNA is TGTGCCAGCAGCTTCCGGCGGAGCGGGAGTTACAATGAGCAGTTCTTC. Translating it yields CASSFRRSGSYNEQFF. The genes are TRBV7-2 and TRBJ2-1; TRBD2 agrees at 8 bases. In germline, CDR1 is SGHTA, CDR2 FQGNSA. Unmatched junction bases numbered 8, after V lost 3 bases and J lost 4 bases. The CDR3 loop spans 16 amino acids.

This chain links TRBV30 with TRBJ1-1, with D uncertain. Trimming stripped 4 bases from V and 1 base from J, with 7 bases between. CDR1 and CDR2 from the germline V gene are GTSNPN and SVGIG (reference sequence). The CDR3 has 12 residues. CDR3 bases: TGTGCCTGGACTGGAAAGAACACTGAAGCTTTCTTT. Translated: CAWTGKNTEAFF.

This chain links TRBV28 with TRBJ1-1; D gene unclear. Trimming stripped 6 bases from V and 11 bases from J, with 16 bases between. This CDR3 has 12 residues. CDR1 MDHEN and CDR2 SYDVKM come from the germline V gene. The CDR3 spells CASRVGPRAAFF. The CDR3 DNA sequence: TGTGCCAGCAGGGTAGGGCCCAGAGCTGCTTTCTTT.

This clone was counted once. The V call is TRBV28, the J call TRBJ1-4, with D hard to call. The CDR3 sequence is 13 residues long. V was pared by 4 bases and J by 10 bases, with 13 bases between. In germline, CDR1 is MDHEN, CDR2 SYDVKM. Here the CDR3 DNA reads TGTGCCAGCAGTTCCCATGGGATCTCAAAACTGTTTTTT. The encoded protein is CASSSHGISKLFF.

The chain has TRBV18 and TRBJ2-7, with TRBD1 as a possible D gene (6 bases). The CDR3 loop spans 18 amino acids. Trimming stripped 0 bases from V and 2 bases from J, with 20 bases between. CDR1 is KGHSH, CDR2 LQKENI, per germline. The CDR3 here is CASSPPLKDRKITYEQYF. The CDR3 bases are TGTGCCAGCTCACCACCGTTAAAGGACAGAAAAATTACCTACGAGCAGTACTTC.

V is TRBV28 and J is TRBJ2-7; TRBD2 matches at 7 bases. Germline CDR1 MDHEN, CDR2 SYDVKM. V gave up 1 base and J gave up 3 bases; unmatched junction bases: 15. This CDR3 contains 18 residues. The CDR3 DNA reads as TGTGCCAGCAGTTTATTGAGTTACGCGGGAGAGACGTACTACGAGCAGTACTTC. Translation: CASSLLSYAGETYYEQYF.

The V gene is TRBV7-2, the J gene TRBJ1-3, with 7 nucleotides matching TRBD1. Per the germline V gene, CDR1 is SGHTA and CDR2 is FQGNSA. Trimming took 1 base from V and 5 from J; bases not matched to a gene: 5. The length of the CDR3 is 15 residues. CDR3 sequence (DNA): TGTGCCAGCAGCTTAGAGGGACAGCCCAGAAACACCATATATTTT. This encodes CASSLEGQPRNTIYF. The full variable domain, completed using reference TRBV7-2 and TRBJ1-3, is GAGVSQSPSNKVTEKGKDVELRCDPISGHTALYWYRQSLGQGLEFLIYFQGNSAPDKSGLPSDRFSAERTGGSVSTLTIQRTQQEDSAVYLCASSLEGQPRNTIYFGEGSWLTVV.

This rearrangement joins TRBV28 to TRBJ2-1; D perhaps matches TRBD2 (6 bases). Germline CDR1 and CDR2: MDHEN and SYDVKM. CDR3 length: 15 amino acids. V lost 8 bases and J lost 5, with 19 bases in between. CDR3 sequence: CASYPRRADDNEQFF. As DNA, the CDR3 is TGTGCCAGCTATCCCAGGAGGGCCGACGACAATGAGCAGTTCTTC.

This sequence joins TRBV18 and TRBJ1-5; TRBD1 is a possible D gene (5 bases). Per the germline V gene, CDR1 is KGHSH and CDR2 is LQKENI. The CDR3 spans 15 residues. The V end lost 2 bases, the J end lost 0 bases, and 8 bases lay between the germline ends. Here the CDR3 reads CASSPWGDSNQPQHF. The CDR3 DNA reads TGTGCCAGCTCACCATGGGGCGATAGCAATCAGCCCCAGCATTTT.

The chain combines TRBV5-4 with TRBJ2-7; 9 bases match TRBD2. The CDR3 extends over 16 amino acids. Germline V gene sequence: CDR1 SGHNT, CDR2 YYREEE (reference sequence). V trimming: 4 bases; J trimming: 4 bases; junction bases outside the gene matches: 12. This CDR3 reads CASSPLLTSGFYEQYF. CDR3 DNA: TGTGCCAGCAGCCCTCTCTTGACTAGCGGTTTTTACGAGCAGTACTTC.